One and the same sample provided the 3 T cell receptor beta chains below, sequenced in a study of type 1 regulatory T cells. A single record per CDR3 protein comes from TCRdb applying MiXCR to the reads. The sample includes 15,000 to 20,000 distinct CDR3 sequences, about 10% seen only once; the top ten take more than 2.5%. The sequenced sample consisted of CD4+ T cells, either the whole sample or a sorted fraction (not recorded which). Every receptor here comes from a human donor in good health.

There are many counts of this clonotype. The chain couples TRBV12-3 or TRBV12-4 to TRBJ2-2; D ambiguous. This CDR3 is built from 14 residues. V lost 5 bases and J 4 bases, leaving 11 bases between the germline ends. Here the CDR3 DNA reads TGTGCCAGCAGTCGGAGTGAGAGCACCGGGGAGCTGTTTTTT. Its translation: CASSRSESTGELFF.

A word on this clonotype: At one boundary the junction diverges from the germline segment, which might be a read error. CDR3 loop: CVTTQGLGEQFF. The CDR3 coding sequence is TGTGTCACCACACAGGGGCTCGGTGAGCAGTTCTTC. This chain uses TRBV24-1 with TRBJ2-1; 7 nucleotides agree with TRBD1. Germline V lookup: CDR1 KGHDR, CDR2 SFDVKD. The CDR3 runs 12 residues.

This clonotype was recorded at least ten times. This chain joins TRBV12-3 or TRBV12-4 and TRBJ2-7, with D uncertain. This CDR3 has 14 amino acids. Trimming took off 6 bases at V and 5 bases at J, with 17 bases between the two ends. The CDR3 DNA sequence: TGTGCCAGCAGCCCTCCTTCGGGTCTCCACGAGCAGTACTTC. Amino acids: CASSPPSGLHEQYF.